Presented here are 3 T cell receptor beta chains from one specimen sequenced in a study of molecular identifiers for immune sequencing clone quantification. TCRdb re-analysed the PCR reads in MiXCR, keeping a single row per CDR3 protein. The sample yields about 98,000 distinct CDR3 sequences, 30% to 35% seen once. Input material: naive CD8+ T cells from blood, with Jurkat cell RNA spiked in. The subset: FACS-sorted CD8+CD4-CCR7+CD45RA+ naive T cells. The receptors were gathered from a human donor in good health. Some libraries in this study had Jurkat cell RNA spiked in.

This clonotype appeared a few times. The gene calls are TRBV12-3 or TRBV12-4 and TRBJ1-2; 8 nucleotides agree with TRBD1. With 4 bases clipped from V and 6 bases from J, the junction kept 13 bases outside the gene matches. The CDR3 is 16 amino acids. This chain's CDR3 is CASSSPALTGVHGYTF. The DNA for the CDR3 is TGTGCCAGCAGTTCCCCCGCTCTGACAGGGGTTCATGGCTACACCTTC.

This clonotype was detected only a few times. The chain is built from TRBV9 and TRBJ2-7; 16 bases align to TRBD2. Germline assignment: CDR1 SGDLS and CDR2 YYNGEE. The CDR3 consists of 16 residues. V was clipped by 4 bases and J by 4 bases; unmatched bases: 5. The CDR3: CASSSGLAGGPYEQYF. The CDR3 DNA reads TGTGCCAGCAGCTCGGGACTAGCGGGAGGGCCATACGAGCAGTACTTC.

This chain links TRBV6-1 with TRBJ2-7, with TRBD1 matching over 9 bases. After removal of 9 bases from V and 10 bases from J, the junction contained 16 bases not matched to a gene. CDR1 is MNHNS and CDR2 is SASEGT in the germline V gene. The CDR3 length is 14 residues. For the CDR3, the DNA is TGTGCCAGTGGTGCCCCGGGACAGGGCTATGAACAGTACTTC. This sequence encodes CASGAPGQGYEQYF.